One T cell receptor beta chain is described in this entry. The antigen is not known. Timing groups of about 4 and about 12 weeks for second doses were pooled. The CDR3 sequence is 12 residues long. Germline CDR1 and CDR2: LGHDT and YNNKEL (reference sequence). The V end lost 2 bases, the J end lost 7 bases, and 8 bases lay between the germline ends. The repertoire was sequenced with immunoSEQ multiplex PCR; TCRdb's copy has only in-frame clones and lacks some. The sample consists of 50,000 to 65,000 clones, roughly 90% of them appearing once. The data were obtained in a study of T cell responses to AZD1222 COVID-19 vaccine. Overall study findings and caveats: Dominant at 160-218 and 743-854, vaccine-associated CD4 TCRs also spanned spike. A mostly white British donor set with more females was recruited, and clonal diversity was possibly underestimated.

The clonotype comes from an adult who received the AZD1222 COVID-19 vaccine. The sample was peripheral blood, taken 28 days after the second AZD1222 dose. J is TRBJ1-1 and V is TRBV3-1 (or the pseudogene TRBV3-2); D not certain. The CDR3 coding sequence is TGTGCCAGCAGCCAACCGGGATTTGAAGCTTTCTTT. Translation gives CASSQPGFEAFF.